These 18 T cell receptor beta chains were sequenced from one sample in a study of regulatory and conventional T cells in breast cancer. TCRdb re-analysed the PCR reads in MiXCR, keeping a single row per CDR3 protein. In the table there are roughly 15,000 distinct CDR3 sequences, approximately 29% of which are singletons. Sequencing was carried out using conventional T cells from blood. These receptors all come from a female donor in good health.

This clonotype was picked up a small number of times. J is TRBJ1-6 and V is TRBV30, with TRBD1 matching 7 bases. The CDR3 length is 17 residues. CDR1 and CDR2 (germline): GTSNPN, SVGIG (reference sequence). The junction had 6 bases not matched to a gene; V was cut back by 1 base and J by 0 bases. The CDR3 sequence: CAWSADRTSSYNSPLHF. The CDR3 region has the DNA TGTGCCTGGAGTGCGGACAGGACAAGCTCCTATAATTCACCCCTCCACTTT.

V and J are TRBV7-6 and TRBJ2-1, with TRBD1 identical over 7 bases. Per germline, CDR1 SGHVS and CDR2 FNYEAQ. The CDR3 loop spans 15 amino acids. The V gene end was trimmed by 10 bases and the J gene end by 1 base; junction bases not matched to a gene: 10. The CDR3: CAIQNRGMSYNEQFF. The CDR3 region has the DNA TGTGCCATCCAAAACAGGGGAATGTCCTACAATGAGCAGTTCTTC.

This chain joins TRBV29-1 and TRBJ2-1; D gene uncertain. Germline assignment: CDR1 SQVTM and CDR2 ANQGSEA. The CDR3 spans 13 residues. Between the trimmed V and J ends, which lost 7 bases and 0 bases, there was a span of 10 bases. CDR3 sequence: CSGAASSYNEQFF. The CDR3, as DNA: TGCAGCGGAGCAGCTAGCTCCTACAATGAGCAGTTCTTC.

This clonotype appeared a few times. The chain uses TRBV7-9 and TRBJ2-3; possibly TRBD2 for D (7 bases). The CDR3 totals 16 residues. Trimming took 3 bases from V and 5 from J, leaving 18 bases between them. Per the germline V gene, CDR1 is SEHNR and CDR2 is FQNEAQ (reference sequence). CDR3 region: CASSLPGTGGRDTQYF. As DNA, the CDR3 is TGTGCCAGCAGCTTGCCCGGGACGGGGGGCCGAGATACGCAGTATTTT.

This clonotype turned up a few times. This rearrangement joins TRBV5-1 to TRBJ2-5; no clear D. V dropped 3 bases and J dropped 4 bases, with 16 bases sitting between them. The CDR3 totals 15 residues. Germline CDR1 reads SGHRS; CDR2 reads YFSETQ. CDR3: CASSSAGSVLETQYF. In DNA, the CDR3 is TGCGCCAGCAGCTCGGCCGGGTCGGTCTTAGAGACCCAGTACTTC.

The gene calls are TRBV20-1 and TRBJ2-5; D is unclear. Germline loops: CDR1 DFQATT, CDR2 SNEGSKA (reference sequence). V shed 5 bases and J shed 4 bases, with 14 bases lying between them. The CDR3 covers 13 residues. The CDR3: CSAVHGMGETQYF. The CDR3 DNA follows: TGCAGTGCTGTTCATGGGATGGGAGAGACCCAGTACTTC.

The chain joins TRBV7-8 to TRBJ1-1, with 7 bases lining up with TRBD1. The J segment lost 2 bases and the V segment lost 5 bases, leaving 5 bases of the junction unmatched. This CDR3 contains 14 residues. The germline gives CDR1 SGHVS, CDR2 FQNEAQ. CDR3 region: CASSAGQVNTEAFF. The CDR3 DNA reads TGTGCCAGCAGCGCCGGACAGGTTAACACTGAAGCTTTCTTT.

This clonotype was counted a single time. The V call is TRBV2, the J call TRBJ2-2; D is uncertain. This CDR3 is 13 amino acids long. The germline CDR1 and CDR2 sequences are SNHLY and FYNNEI. V was trimmed by 0 bases and J by 7 bases, leaving 6 bases between them. CDR3 amino acids: CASSEAVIGELFF. Written as DNA, the CDR3 is TGTGCCAGCAGTGAAGCGGTAATCGGGGAGCTGTTTTTT.

V is TRBV7-2 and J is TRBJ2-4; possible D gene TRBD1, 6 bases. The CDR3 has 12 residues. Germline CDR1 SGHTA, CDR2 FQGNSA. V lost 3 bases, J lost 9 bases, and 9 bases lay in between. The CDR3 protein is CASSFGQSIQYF. CDR3 DNA: TGTGCCAGCAGCTTCGGACAGAGCATTCAGTACTTC.

This clonotype was seen only a few times. CDR3 sequence reads: CASSDRTLRADTQYF. CDR3 in DNA: TGTGCCAGCAGTGATAGGACCCTTAGGGCAGATACGCAGTATTTT. The V and J genes are TRBV6-1 and TRBJ2-3; the D is unclear. The CDR3 runs 15 residues. Looked up from germline, CDR1 is MNHNS and CDR2 is SASEGT. V was pared by 3 bases and J by 4 bases, with 14 bases between.

The chain links TRBV5-1 to TRBJ2-3; a possible D gene is TRBD2 (6 bases). CDR3 length equals 15 residues. The V and J ends lost 7 bases and 0 bases respectively, with 15 bases between them. Germline V lookup: CDR1 SGHRS, CDR2 YFSETQ. CDR3 amino acids: CASGRRGPSTDTQYF. In nucleotides, the CDR3 is TGCGCCAGCGGTAGGCGGGGTCCTAGCACAGATACGCAGTATTTT. Supplemented by reference TRBV5-1 and TRBJ2-3, the full variable domain reads KAGVTQTPRYLIKTRGQQVTLSCSPISGHRSVSWYQQTPGQGLQFLFEYFSETQRNKGNFPGRFSGRQFSNSRSEMNVSTLELGDSALYLCASGRRGPSTDTQYFGPGTRLTVL.

This clonotype has a count of ten or more. This rearrangement joins TRBV20-1 to TRBJ2-1, with D possibly matching TRBD2 (6 bases). The germline V gene has CDR1 DFQATT and CDR2 SNEGSKA (reference sequence). The CDR3 length is 14 residues. V shed 4 bases and J shed 9 bases, with 19 bases lying between them. The CDR3 reads CSATRGSQPAEQFF. For the CDR3, the DNA is TGCAGTGCTACGCGGGGCTCCCAGCCCGCTGAGCAGTTCTTC.

This clonotype was observed a few times. The J gene is TRBJ1-6, the V gene TRBV7-8; 8 bases are shared with TRBD1. Looked up from germline, CDR1 is SGHVS and CDR2 is FQNEAQ. The CDR3 runs 15 residues. Trimming took 3 bases from V and 7 from J; bases not matched to a gene: 5. The CDR3 nucleotides read TGTGCCAGCAGCTTGGGTCGGACAGGGAATTCACCCCTCCACTTT. Translated: CASSLGRTGNSPLHF.

The V call is TRBV3-1, the J call TRBJ2-1; D ambiguous. V was cut by 4 bases and J by 8 bases, with 6 bases left in between. Germline-derived CDR1 and CDR2 are LGHDT and YNNKEL (reference sequence). The CDR3 is made up of 11 amino acids. CDR3 amino acids: CASSRGHEQFF. DNA for the CDR3: TGTGCCAGCAGCCGCGGTCATGAGCAGTTCTTC.

Relative to its sample, this clonotype is medium-sized. V gene TRBV4-3 combines with J gene TRBJ1-1; TRBD1 aligns across 8 bases. The CDR3 has 18 residues. Germline trimming cut 3 bases from V and 1 base from J; bases unmatched to any gene: 13. The germline gives CDR1 LGHNA, CDR2 YSLEER. CDR3 protein: CASSQAPAGGAGNTEAFF. For the CDR3, the DNA is TGCGCCAGCAGCCAGGCCCCCGCAGGGGGCGCGGGGAACACTGAAGCTTTCTTT.

With respect to this clonotype: It may be a read error: a sequence one base away is much more abundant. The rearrangement links TRBV3-1 to TRBJ2-2; maybe TRBD2 (5 bases). The CDR3 loop spans 13 amino acids. Germline-derived CDR1 and CDR2 are LGHDT and YNNKEL (reference sequence). CDR3 sequence (DNA): TGTGCCAGCAGCCTCGGGAACACCGGGGAGCTGCTTTTT. Encoded protein: CASSLGNTGELLF.

By sample fraction, this clonotype is medium-sized (0.01 to 0.1%). DNA of the CDR3: TGTGCCAGCAGCAGTGCGGGCAGCTACAATGAGCAGTTCTTC. Residues: CASSSAGSYNEQFF. The V and J genes are TRBV5-5 and TRBJ2-1; D possibly corresponds to TRBD2 (5 bases). Trimming removed 4 bases from V and 3 bases from J, with 11 bases in between. Germline V gene sequence: CDR1 SGHKS, CDR2 YYEKEE (reference sequence). This CDR3 spans 14 amino acids.

The chain combines TRBV18 with TRBJ1-5; D gene uncertain. The CDR3 is made up of 13 amino acids. Germline CDR1 and CDR2: KGHSH and LQKENI. Trimming removed 3 bases from V and 5 bases from J, with 8 bases in between. In nucleotides, the CDR3 is TGTGCCAGCTCACCCAACTGGGATCAGCCCCAGCATTTT. Translation gives CASSPNWDQPQHF.